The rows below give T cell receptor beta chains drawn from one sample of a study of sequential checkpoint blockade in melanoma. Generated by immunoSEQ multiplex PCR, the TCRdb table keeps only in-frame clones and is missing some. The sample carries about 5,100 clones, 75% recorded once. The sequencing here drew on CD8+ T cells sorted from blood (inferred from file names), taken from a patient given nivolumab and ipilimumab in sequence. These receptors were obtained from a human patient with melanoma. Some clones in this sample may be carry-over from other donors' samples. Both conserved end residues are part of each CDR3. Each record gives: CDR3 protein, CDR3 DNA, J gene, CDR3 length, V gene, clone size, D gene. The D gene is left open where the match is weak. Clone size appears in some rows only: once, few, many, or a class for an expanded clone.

CASSLEPGAAYNSPLHF TGTGCCAGCAGCTTAGAGCCAGGGGCTGCCTATAATTCACCCCTCCACTTT TRBJ1-6 17 TRBV7-8 once -
CASNRGGGRDNEQFF TGTGCCAGCAACCGCGGGGGGGGCCGCGACAATGAGCAGTTCTTC TRBJ2-1 15 TRBV11-2 - TRBD2
CASSMPGAEAFF TGTGCCAGTAGTATGCCCGGGGCTGAAGCTTTCTTT TRBJ1-1 12 TRBV19 - -
CASSAGLIYNEQFF TGTGCCAGCAGCGCTGGACTGATCTACAATGAGCAGTTCTTC TRBJ2-1 14 TRBV9 - -
CASSRSGGDEKLFF TGTGCCAGCTCCAGGTCGGGGGGGGATGAAAAACTGTTTTTT TRBJ1-4 14 TRBV7-9 - -
CASSLPGALADTQYF TGTGCCAGCAGCTTACCTGGGGCCTTGGCAGATACGCAGTATTTT TRBJ2-3 15 TRBV7-2 - -
CASSQDRWQGGEKLFF TGCGCCAGCAGCCAAGATCGGTGGCAGGGAGGTGAAAAACTGTTTTTT TRBJ1-4 16 TRBV4-3 - -
CASSFYRGTNSPLHF TGTGCCAGCAGTTTCTACAGGGGAACCAATTCACCCCTCCACTTT TRBJ1-6 15 TRBV27 - TRBD1
CASRPGQSSYNEQFF TGTGCCAGCAGACCTGGACAGAGCTCCTACAATGAGCAGTTCTTC TRBJ2-1 15 TRBV28 - -
CASSIYPRTGEGYTF TGTGCCAGCAGTATCTACCCACGGACAGGGGAGGGCTACACCTTC TRBJ1-2 15 TRBV27 - TRBD1
CASSFPGPAYEQYF TGTGCCAGCAGTTTCCCTGGTCCAGCCTACGAGCAGTACTTC TRBJ2-7 14 TRBV28 - -
CASSLVGENTEAFF TGTGCCAGCAGCTTGGTTGGAGAGAACACTGAAGCTTTCTTT TRBJ1-1 14 TRBV5-6 - -
CASSFRDRGTNEKLFF TGTGCCAGCAGCTTCCGGGACAGGGGAACTAATGAAAAACTGTTTTTT TRBJ1-4 16 TRBV7-9 - TRBD1
CARRGIHAIIMNTEAFF TGTGCCAGACGGGGAATTCATGCTATTATAATGAACACTGAAGCTTTCTTT TRBJ1-1 17 TRBV19 few -
CASSIGTGSTIGETQYF TGTGCCAGTAGTATAGGTACAGGTTCGACAATTGGAGAGACCCAGTACTTC TRBJ2-5 17 TRBV19 - -
CASSLSSGTGAEQYF TGTGCCAGCAGCCTCTCTTCCGGGACAGGGGCCGAGCAGTACTTC TRBJ2-7 15 TRBV9 - TRBD1
CASSHLEDARGYTF TGTGCCAGCAGCCACCTAGAGGATGCACGAGGCTACACCTTC TRBJ1-2 14 TRBV4-2 - -
CASSLRGAGTGELFF TGTGCCAGCAGCTTACGGGGGGCAGGCACCGGGGAGCTGTTTTTT TRBJ2-2 15 TRBV7-6 medium-sized -
CASGSDRSYNEQFF TGCGCCAGCGGATCGGACAGATCCTACAATGAGCAGTTCTTC TRBJ2-1 14 TRBV5-1 - -
CASSQDQGYEQYF TGCGCCAGCAGCCAAGACCAGGGCTACGAGCAGTACTTC TRBJ2-7 13 TRBV4-1 - -
CASSPTSGGAREQFF TGTGCCAGCAGCCCTACTAGCGGGGGGGCGCGGGAGCAGTTCTTC TRBJ2-1 15 TRBV7-9 - TRBD2
CASSPGSGGNYGYTF TGTGCCAGCAGCCCCGGCTCCGGGGGTAACTATGGCTACACCTTC TRBJ1-2 15 TRBV7-9 - -
CASSLRTSYEQYF TGTGCCAGCAGCCTCCGGACTAGCTACGAGCAGTACTTC TRBJ2-7 13 TRBV5-6 - TRBD2
CASSLGRGRSHEQYF TGTGCCAGCAGCTTGGGAAGGGGGCGCAGTCACGAGCAGTACTTC TRBJ2-7 15 TRBV5-4 - TRBD1